This record covers a single T cell receptor (beta chain). Measured with immunoSEQ multiplex PCR; TCRdb has only the in-frame clones, and not every one. The table has under 350,000 clones, around 86% seen once. The sample belongs to a study of blood T cell repertoires in COVID-19. This CDR3 has 15 residues. Germline V gives CDR1 LGHDT, CDR2 YNNKEL (reference sequence). Trimming removed 5 bases from V and 1 base from J, with 14 bases in between. The clonotype comes from a woman aged 35 to 49 with acute COVID-19. The source material was PBMCs or T cells enriched from blood (not recorded which). The gene calls are TRBV3-1 (or the pseudogene TRBV3-2) and TRBJ1-1; weak D call: TRBD1 (6 bases). The CDR3 DNA sequence: TGTGCCAGCAGCTATGGGGGGGCGGCGAACACTGAAGCTTTCTTT. As protein: CASSYGGAANTEAFF.